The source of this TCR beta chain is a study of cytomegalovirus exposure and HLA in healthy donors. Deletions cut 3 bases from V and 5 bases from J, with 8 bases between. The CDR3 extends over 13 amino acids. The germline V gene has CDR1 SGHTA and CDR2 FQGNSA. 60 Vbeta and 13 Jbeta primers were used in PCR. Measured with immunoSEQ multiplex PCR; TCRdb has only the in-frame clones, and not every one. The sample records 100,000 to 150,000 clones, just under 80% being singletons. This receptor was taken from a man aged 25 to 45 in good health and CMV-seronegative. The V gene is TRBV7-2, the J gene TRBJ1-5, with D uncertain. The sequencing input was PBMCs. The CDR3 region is CASSFRRDQPQHF. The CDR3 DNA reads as TGTGCCAGCAGCTTCCGGAGGGATCAGCCCCAGCATTTT.